The 15 T cell receptor beta chains listed next were all sequenced from one sample in a study of blood T cell repertoires in COVID-19. Using immunoSEQ multiplex PCR, the repertoire was profiled, and TCRdb retains in-frame clones only, with some absent. This sample has about 200,000 clones, with 86% found just once. What was sequenced was PBMCs or T cells enriched from blood (not recorded which). The source is a man aged 40-49 years with acute COVID-19.

The chain is built from TRBV7-2 and TRBJ2-1, with TRBD2 matching over 7 bases. J was trimmed by 4 bases and V by 5 bases; bases with no gene match: 5. Germline CDR1 is SGHTA and CDR2 is FQGNSA. The CDR3 covers 14 residues. CDR3 sequence: CASSVRDYYNEQFF. The CDR3 coding sequence is TGTGCCAGCAGCGTACGGGACTATTACAATGAGCAGTTCTTC.

The chain's CDR3 is CASRRLFSGGSTEAFF. DNA of the CDR3: TGTGCCAGCAGACGACTGTTTTCAGGGGGATCCACTGAAGCTTTCTTT. This chain links TRBV28 with TRBJ1-1; TRBD1 agrees at 7 bases. The CDR3 length is 16 residues. Losses at the gene ends were 6 bases for V and 4 bases for J; bases not matched to a gene: 14. Germline CDR1 is MDHEN and CDR2 is SYDVKM. The variable domain in full, with the rest retrieved from reference TRBV28 and TRBJ1-1, is DVKVTQSSRYLVKRTGEKVFLECVQDMDHENMFWYRQDPGLGLRLIYFSYDVKMKEKGDIPEGYSVSREKKERFSLILESASTNQTSMYLCASRRLFSGGSTEAFFGQGTRLTVV.

This chain connects TRBV28 to TRBJ2-7; D might be TRBD2 (6 bases). V was clipped by 5 bases and J by 3 bases, with 14 bases between them. Germline assignment: CDR1 MDHEN and CDR2 SYDVKM. The CDR3 has 14 residues. The CDR3: CASSGGNFNYEQYF. In nucleotides, the CDR3 is TGTGCCAGCAGTGGCGGGAATTTCAACTACGAGCAGTACTTC.

This chain joins TRBV27 and TRBJ1-4; D gene ambiguous. Trimming removed 4 bases from V and 5 bases from J, with 11 bases in between. The CDR3 extends over 14 amino acids. Looked up from germline, CDR1 is MNHEY and CDR2 is SMNVEV (reference sequence). For the CDR3, the DNA is TGTGCCAGCAGTTCACTTATTCACAATGAAAAACTGTTTTTT. It translates to CASSSLIHNEKLFF.

This clone was observed a single time. The chain combines TRBV5-6 with TRBJ2-1; no clear D. Germline CDR1 is SGHDT and CDR2 is YYEEEE. The CDR3 is 11 amino acids. V lost 2 bases, J lost 8 bases, and 5 bases lay in between. CDR3 DNA: TGTGCCAGCAGCTTTAGCTATGAGCAGTTCTTC. Translated, it gives CASSFSYEQFF.

V is TRBV28 and J is TRBJ2-1, with 9 bases aligning to TRBD1. This CDR3 region has 14 residues. Germline V lookup: CDR1 MDHEN, CDR2 SYDVKM. The V and J ends lost 10 bases and 4 bases, in that order; junction bases with no gene match: 8. The CDR3 DNA reads TGTGCCACCACAGGGGGCGGGCCTTACAATGAGCAGTTCTTC. This translates into CATTGGGPYNEQFF.

The chain recombines TRBV9 with TRBJ2-1; TRBD1 might be the D (5 bases). The CDR3 totals 14 residues. Trimming cost V 1 base and J 5 bases, with 10 bases left between them. CDR1 is SGDLS, CDR2 YYNGEE, per germline. CDR3 DNA: TGTGCCAGCAGCGTACTACAGGCGAACAATGAGCAGTTCTTC. It codes for CASSVLQANNEQFF.

This chain links TRBV24-1 with TRBJ2-1, with TRBD2 matching over 10 bases. Germline trimming cut 2 bases from V and 9 bases from J; bases unmatched to any gene: 3. The germline V gene has CDR1 KGHDR and CDR2 SFDVKD. There are 14 residues in the CDR3. CDR3 residues: CATSDSSGRGEQFF. In DNA form, the CDR3 reads TGTGCCACCAGTGATTCGAGCGGGAGGGGTGAGCAGTTCTTC.

The rearrangement uses TRBV27 and TRBJ1-5; 10 nucleotides align to TRBD1. Germline V gives CDR1 MNHEY, CDR2 SMNVEV (reference sequence). The CDR3 is made up of 16 amino acids. V trimming: 6 bases; J trimming: 1 base; junction bases outside the gene matches: 6. CDR3 DNA: TGTGCCAGCAGCCCAGACAGGGGGCAAAGCAATCAGCCCCAGCATTTT. Its translation is CASSPDRGQSNQPQHF.

V gene TRBV28 combines with J gene TRBJ2-2, with a possible D match to TRBD2 (5 bases). This CDR3 spans 16 amino acids. V was cut by 3 bases and J by 1 base, with 12 bases left in between. Germline assignment: CDR1 MDHEN and CDR2 SYDVKM. The DNA of the CDR3 is TGTGCCAGCAGTTTGCTCTCGGGATTGAACACCGGGGAGCTGTTTTTT. This gives the protein CASSLLSGLNTGELFF. Using reference TRBV28 and TRBJ2-2 for the parts outside the CDR3, the full variable domain is DVKVTQSSRYLVKRTGEKVFLECVQDMDHENMFWYRQDPGLGLRLIYFSYDVKMKEKGDIPEGYSVSREKKERFSLILESASTNQTSMYLCASSLLSGLNTGELFFGEGSRLTVL.

This clone came up once. This chain joins TRBV7-9 and TRBJ2-5; D is ambiguous. Germline V gives CDR1 SEHNR, CDR2 FQNEAQ (reference sequence). V lost 1 base to trimming and J lost 7 bases, with 10 bases between them. The CDR3 totals 13 residues. The DNA for the CDR3 is TGTGCCAGCAGCTTAGGAACTGTCGGGACCCAGTACTTC. As protein: CASSLGTVGTQYF.

This rearrangement joins TRBV10-2 to TRBJ2-2, with 13 bases that match TRBD2. V was clipped by 4 bases and J by 0 bases; unmatched bases: 2. The CDR3 spans 17 residues. Germline-derived CDR1 and CDR2 are WSHSY and SAAADI. For the CDR3, the DNA is TGCGCCAGCAGTGTTACTAGCGGGAGGGCGAACACCGGGGAGCTGTTTTTT. It codes for CASSVTSGRANTGELFF.

This CDR3 reads CATSTRLAGGSDTQYF. CDR3 bases: TGTGCCACCAGTACCCGACTAGCGGGAGGTTCGGATACGCAGTATTTT. V gene TRBV24-1 combines with J gene TRBJ2-3, with TRBD2 matching 13 bases. This CDR3 has 16 amino acids. Germline V lookup: CDR1 KGHDR, CDR2 SFDVKD. V was pared by 6 bases and J by 6 bases, with 8 bases of the junction left unmatched.

This clone was recorded once. The chain has TRBV7-9 and TRBJ2-3; D is uncertain. The germline V gene encodes CDR1 SEHNR and CDR2 FQNEAQ (reference sequence). The CDR3 sequence is 12 residues long. The germline V and J ends were trimmed by 1 base and 5 bases, with 4 bases remaining between them. The CDR3 coding sequence is TGTGCCAGCAGCTTAGGGCTAGATACGCAGTATTTT. This encodes CASSLGLDTQYF.

This sequence joins TRBV9 and TRBJ2-1; 9 bases are shared with TRBD2. Germline V gene lookup returns CDR1 SGDLS and CDR2 YYNGEE. The V and J ends lost 4 bases and 4 bases, in that order; junction bases with no gene match: 9. CDR3 length: 16 amino acids. The CDR3 bases are TGTGCCAGCAGCCCCCACTCTAGCGGGGTTTACAATGAGCAGTTCTTC. Translating gives CASSPHSSGVYNEQFF.